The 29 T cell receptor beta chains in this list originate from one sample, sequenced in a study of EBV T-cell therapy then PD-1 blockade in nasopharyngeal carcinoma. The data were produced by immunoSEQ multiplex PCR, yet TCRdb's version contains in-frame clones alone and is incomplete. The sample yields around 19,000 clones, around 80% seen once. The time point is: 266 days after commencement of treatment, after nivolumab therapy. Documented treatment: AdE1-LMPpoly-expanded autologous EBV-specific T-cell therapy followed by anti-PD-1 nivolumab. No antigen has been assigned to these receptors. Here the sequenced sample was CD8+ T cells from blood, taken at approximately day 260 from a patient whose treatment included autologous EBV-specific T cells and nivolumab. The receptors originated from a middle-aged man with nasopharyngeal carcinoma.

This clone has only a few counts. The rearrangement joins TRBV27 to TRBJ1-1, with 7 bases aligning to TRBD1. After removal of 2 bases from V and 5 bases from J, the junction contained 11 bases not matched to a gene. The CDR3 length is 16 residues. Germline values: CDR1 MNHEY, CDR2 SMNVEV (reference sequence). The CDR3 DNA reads TGTGCCAGCAGTTTACTCTATCGATTGGACAGGACTGAAGCTTTCTTT. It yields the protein CASSLLYRLDRTEAFF.

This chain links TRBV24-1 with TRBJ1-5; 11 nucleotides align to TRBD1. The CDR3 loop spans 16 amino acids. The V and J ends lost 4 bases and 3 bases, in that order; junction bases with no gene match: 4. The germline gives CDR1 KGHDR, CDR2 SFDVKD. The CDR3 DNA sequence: TGTGCCACCAGTGACGGGACAGGGGGTACCAATCAGCCCCAGCATTTT. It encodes CATSDGTGGTNQPQHF.

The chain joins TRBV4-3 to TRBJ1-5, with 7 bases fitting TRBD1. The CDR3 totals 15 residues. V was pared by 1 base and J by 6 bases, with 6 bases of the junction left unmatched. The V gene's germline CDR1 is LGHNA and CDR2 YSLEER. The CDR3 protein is CASSQGRGPGQPQHF. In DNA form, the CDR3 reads TGCGCCAGCAGCCAAGGAAGGGGGCCTGGTCAGCCCCAGCATTTT.

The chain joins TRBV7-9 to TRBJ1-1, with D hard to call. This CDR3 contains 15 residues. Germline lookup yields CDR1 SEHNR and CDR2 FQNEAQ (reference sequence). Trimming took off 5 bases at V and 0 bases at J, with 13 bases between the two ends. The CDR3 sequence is CASSPPRSMNTEAFF. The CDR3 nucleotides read TGTGCCAGCAGCCCCCCTCGGAGCATGAACACTGAAGCTTTCTTT.

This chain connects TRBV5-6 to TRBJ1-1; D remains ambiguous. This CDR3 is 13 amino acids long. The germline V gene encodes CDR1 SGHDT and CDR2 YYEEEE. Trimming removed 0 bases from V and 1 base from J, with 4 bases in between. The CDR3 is CASSLVTNTEAFF. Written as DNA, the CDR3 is TGTGCCAGCAGCTTGGTTACGAACACTGAAGCTTTCTTT.

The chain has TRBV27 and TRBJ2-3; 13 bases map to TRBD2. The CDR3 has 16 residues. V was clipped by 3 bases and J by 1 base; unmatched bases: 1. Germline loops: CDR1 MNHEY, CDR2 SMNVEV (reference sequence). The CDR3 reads CASSFGTSGGTDTQYF. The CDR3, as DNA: TGTGCCAGCAGTTTCGGGACTAGCGGGGGCACAGATACGCAGTATTTT.

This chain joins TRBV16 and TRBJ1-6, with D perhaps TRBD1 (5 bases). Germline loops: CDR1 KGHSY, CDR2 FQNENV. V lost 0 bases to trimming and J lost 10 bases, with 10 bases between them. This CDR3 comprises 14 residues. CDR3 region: CASSQSGEESPLHF. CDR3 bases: TGTGCCAGCAGCCAATCAGGGGAGGAATCACCCCTCCACTTT.

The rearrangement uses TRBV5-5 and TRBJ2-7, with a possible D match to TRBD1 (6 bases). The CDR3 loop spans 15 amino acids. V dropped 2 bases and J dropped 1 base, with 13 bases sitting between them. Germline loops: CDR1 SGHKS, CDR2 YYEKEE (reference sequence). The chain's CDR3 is CASSFPGQYSYEQYF. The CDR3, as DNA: TGTGCCAGCAGCTTCCCGGGACAATATTCCTACGAGCAGTACTTC.

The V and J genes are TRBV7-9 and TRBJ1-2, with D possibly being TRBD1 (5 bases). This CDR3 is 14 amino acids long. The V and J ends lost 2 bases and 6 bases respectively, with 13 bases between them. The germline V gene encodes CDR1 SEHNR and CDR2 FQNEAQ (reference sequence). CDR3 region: CASSLLPRDHGYTF. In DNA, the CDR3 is TGTGCCAGCAGCTTACTCCCCAGGGATCATGGCTACACCTTC.

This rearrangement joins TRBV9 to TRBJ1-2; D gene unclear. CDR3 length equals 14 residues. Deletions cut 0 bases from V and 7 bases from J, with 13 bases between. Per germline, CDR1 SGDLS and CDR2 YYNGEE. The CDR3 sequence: CASSVDRGFGGYTF. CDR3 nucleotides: TGTGCCAGCAGCGTAGATCGGGGTTTCGGTGGCTACACCTTC.

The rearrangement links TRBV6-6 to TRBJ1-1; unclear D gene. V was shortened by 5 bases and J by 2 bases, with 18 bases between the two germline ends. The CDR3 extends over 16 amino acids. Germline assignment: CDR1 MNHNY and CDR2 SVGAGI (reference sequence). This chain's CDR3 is CASSRGATGFNTEAFF. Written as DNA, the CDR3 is TGTGCCAGCAGTCGAGGAGCGACCGGATTCAACACTGAAGCTTTCTTT.

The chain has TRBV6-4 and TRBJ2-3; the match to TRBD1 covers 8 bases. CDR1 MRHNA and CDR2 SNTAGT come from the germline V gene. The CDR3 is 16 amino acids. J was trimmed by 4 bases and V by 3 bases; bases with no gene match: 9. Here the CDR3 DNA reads TGTGCCAGCAGTGATTCAGGAGACAGGGGTGCAGATACGCAGTATTTT. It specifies CASSDSGDRGADTQYF.

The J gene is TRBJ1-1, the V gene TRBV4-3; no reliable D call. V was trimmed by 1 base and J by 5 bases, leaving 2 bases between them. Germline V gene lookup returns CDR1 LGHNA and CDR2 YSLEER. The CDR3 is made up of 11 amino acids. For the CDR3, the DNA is TGCGCCAGCAGCCAAGGTACTGAAGCTTTCTTT. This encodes CASSQGTEAFF.

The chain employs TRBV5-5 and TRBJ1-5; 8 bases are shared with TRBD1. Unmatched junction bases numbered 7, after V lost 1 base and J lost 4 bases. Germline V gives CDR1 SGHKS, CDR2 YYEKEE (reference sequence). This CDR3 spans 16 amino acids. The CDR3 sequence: CASSLLGQGGNQPQHF. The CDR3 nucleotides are TGTGCCAGCAGCTTGCTAGGACAGGGCGGGAATCAGCCCCAGCATTTT.

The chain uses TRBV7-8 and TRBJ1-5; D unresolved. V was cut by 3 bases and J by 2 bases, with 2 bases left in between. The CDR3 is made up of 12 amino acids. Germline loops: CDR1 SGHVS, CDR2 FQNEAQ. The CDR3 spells CASSFGNQPQHF. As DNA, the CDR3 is TGTGCCAGCAGCTTCGGCAATCAGCCCCAGCATTTT.

The CDR3: CASSATGKQKAFF. CDR3 coding DNA: TGTGCCAGCAGCGCAACAGGGAAGCAGAAAGCTTTCTTT. V and J are TRBV7-9 and TRBJ1-1, with D possibly matching TRBD1 (6 bases). The germline CDR1 and CDR2 sequences are SEHNR and FQNEAQ (reference sequence). V gave up 5 bases and J gave up 9 bases, with 16 bases separating them. The length of the CDR3 is 13 residues.

CDR3 loop: CASSPYFSYEQYF. CDR3 DNA: TGTGCCAGCAGTCCTTACTTCTCCTACGAGCAGTACTTC. This chain uses TRBV11-3 with TRBJ2-7; no definite D call. CDR3 length equals 13 residues. Germline values: CDR1 SGHNT, CDR2 YENEEA. V was clipped by 6 bases and J by 0 bases, with 9 bases between them.

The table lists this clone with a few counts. CDR3 nucleotides: TGTGCTAGTGCCGGAGCCGGACACTATGGCTACACCTTC. This translates into CASAGAGHYGYTF. This chain links TRBV12-5 with TRBJ1-2; D not certain. In germline, CDR1 is LGHNT, CDR2 FRNRAP. The V end lost 7 bases, the J end lost 3 bases, and 12 bases lay between the germline ends. This CDR3 comprises 13 residues.

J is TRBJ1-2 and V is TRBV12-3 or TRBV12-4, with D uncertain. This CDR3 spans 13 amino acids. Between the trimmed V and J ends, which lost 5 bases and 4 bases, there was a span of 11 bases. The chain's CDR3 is CASSGQLSYGYTF. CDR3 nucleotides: TGTGCCAGCAGTGGCCAACTCTCCTATGGCTACACCTTC.

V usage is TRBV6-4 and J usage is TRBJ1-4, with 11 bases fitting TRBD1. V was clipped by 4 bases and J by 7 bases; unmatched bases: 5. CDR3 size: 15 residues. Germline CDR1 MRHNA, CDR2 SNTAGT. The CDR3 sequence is CASSARGTGGEKLFF. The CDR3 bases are TGTGCCAGCAGTGCCAGGGGGACAGGGGGTGAAAAACTGTTTTTT.

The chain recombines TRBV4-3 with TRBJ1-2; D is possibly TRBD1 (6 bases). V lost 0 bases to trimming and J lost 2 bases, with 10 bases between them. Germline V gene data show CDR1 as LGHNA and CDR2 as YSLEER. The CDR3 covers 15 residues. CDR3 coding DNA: TGCGCCAGCAGCCAAGATCGGACAGACAACTATGGCTACACCTTC. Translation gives CASSQDRTDNYGYTF.

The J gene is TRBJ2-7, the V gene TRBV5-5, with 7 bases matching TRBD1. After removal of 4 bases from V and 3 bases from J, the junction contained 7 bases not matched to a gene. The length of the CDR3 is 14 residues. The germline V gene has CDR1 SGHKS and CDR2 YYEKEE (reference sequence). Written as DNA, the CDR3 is TGTGCCAGCAGCGGACGGACAGGAGTCTACGAGCAGTACTTC. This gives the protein CASSGRTGVYEQYF.

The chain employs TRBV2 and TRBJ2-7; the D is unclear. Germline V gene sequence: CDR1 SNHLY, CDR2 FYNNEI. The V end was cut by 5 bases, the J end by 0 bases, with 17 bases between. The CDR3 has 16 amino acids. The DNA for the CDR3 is TGTGCCAGCAGTACCCCGGAAGGGCGTAGCTCCTACGAGCAGTACTTC. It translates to CASSTPEGRSSYEQYF.

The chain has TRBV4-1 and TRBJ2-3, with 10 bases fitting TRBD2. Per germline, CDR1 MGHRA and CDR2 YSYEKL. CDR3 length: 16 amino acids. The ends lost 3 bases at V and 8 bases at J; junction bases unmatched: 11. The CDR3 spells CASSQGRLAGGATQYF. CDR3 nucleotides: TGCGCCAGCAGCCAGGGTAGACTAGCGGGCGGGGCTACGCAGTATTTT.

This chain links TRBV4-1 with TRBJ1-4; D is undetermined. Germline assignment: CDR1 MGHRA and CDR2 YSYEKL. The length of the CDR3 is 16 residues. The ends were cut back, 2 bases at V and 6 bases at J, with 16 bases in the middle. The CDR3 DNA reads TGCGCCAGCAGCCAAACCCCGGCCAGGCCGGATGAAAAACTGTTTTTT. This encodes CASSQTPARPDEKLFF.

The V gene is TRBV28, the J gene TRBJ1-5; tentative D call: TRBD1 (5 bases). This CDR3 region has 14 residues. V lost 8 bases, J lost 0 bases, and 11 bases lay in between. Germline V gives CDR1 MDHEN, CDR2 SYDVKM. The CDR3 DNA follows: TGTGCCAGCGAAGAGGGGTATAGCAATCAGCCCCAGCATTTT. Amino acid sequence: CASEEGYSNQPQHF.

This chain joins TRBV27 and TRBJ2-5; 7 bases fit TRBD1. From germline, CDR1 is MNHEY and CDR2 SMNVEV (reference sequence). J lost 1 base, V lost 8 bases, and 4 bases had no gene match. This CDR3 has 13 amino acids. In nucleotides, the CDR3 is TGTGCCAGCGGGGGACAGTCCCAAGAGACCCAGTACTTC. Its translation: CASGGQSQETQYF.

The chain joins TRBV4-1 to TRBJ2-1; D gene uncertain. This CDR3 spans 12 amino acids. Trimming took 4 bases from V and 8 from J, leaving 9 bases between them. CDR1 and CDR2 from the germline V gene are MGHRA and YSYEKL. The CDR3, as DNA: TGCGCCAGCAGCCTCCGTGCGGATGAGCAGTTCTTC. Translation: CASSLRADEQFF.

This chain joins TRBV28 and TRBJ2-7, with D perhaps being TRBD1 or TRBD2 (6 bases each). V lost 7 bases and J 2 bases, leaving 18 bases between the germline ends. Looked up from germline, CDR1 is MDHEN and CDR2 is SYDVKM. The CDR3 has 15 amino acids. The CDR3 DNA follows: TGTGCCAGCAACCAATATTTGGGGGGCGCCTACGAGCAGTACTTC. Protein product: CASNQYLGGAYEQYF.